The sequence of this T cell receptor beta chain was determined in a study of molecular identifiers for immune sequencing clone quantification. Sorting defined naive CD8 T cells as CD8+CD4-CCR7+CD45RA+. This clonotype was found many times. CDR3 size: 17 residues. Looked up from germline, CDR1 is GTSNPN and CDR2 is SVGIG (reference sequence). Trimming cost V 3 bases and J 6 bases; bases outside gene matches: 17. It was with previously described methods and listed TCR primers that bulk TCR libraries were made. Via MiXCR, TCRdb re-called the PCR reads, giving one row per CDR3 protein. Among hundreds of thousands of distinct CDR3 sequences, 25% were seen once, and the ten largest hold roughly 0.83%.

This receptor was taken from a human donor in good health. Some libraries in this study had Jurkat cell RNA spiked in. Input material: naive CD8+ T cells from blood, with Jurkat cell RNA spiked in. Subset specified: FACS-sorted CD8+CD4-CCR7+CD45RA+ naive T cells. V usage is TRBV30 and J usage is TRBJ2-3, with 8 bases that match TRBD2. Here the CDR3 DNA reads TGTGCCTGGAGATCATTACCGAGCGGGGGCATAGGGGATACGCAGTATTTT. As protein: CAWRSLPSGGIGDTQYF.